These T cell receptor beta chains were read from a single sample in a study of T cell responses to AZD1222 COVID-19 vaccine. The method was immunoSEQ multiplex PCR; TCRdb's version includes in-frame clones alone and lacks a portion of them. The sample comprises around 140,000 clones, approximately 85% of which are singletons, and more than 7% rests with the top ten. The material sequenced was peripheral blood, taken on day 0 of AZD1222 vaccination. Every receptor here comes from an adult in good health. CDR3s include the opening cysteine and the closing phenylalanine or tryptophan.

CDR3 protein	CDR3 length	J gene	V gene
CARKSPYEQYF	11	TRBJ2-7	TRBV5-3
CASSEAGLKSQYF	13	TRBJ2-5	TRBV2
CASRASGGAWEQYF	14	TRBJ2-7	TRBV5-6
CASSLWGADDEKLFF	15	TRBJ1-4	TRBV11-2
CASSVVWGGQGYTF	14	TRBJ1-2	TRBV2
CASSYTGTGNNEQFF	15	TRBJ2-1	TRBV6-6
CASSYGGVTEAFF	13	TRBJ1-1	TRBV6-5
CASSEDANTDTQYF	14	TRBJ2-3	TRBV6-1
CATSSPWGGANTGELFF	17	TRBJ2-2	TRBV15
CASSLGDRGPAFF	13	TRBJ1-1	TRBV12-3/TRBV12-4
CASSKRGVSYEQYF	14	TRBJ2-7	TRBV21-1
CASSQDPVIGTGQETQYF	18	TRBJ2-5	TRBV4-2
CAWSTREGPEFETQYF	16	TRBJ2-5	TRBV30
CASSTTAAATNEKLFF	16	TRBJ1-4	TRBV7-2
CASSYIAGGYNEQFF	15	TRBJ2-1	TRBV5-4
CASRAVRGGNEQYF	14	TRBJ2-7	TRBV7-8
CASSQIRRQQETQYF	15	TRBJ2-5	TRBV19
CASRDRGYSGANVLTF	16	TRBJ2-6	TRBV19
CATSRPRDSGANVLTF	16	TRBJ2-6	TRBV15
CASSWDKYNEQFF	13	TRBJ2-1	TRBV5-1